The T cell receptor beta chain under discussion was sequenced for a study of beta chain features in type 1 diabetes. Overall study context: Examination spanned around 110 million sorted cells from all samples.

Expressed TCRB transcripts got sequenced, as all isolated RNA was reverse transcribed. Sequencing was performed with immunoSEQ multiplex PCR; in TCRdb, only in-frame clones are kept and a portion is missing. There are some 900,000 clones in the sample; about a sixth occur only once, and around 0.02% lies in the top ten. Germline CDR1 and CDR2: SGHNT and YYREEE (reference sequence). V dropped 1 base and J dropped 5 bases, with 6 bases sitting between them. The CDR3 covers 12 residues. Findings and caveats of the study: A closer apparent resemblance between naive, central memory and Treg TCRB repertoires was seen in patients than in healthy donors. Small HLA sub-analyses could not settle whether HLA shapes TCRB rearrangement.

Worth noting for this clone: Its antigen is as yet unknown.

This receptor was identified in a woman aged 18-29 years in good health. Sequenced input: naive CD4+ T cells from blood. The rearrangement links TRBV5-4 to TRBJ1-2; D remains unclear. Here the CDR3 DNA reads TGTGCCAGCAGCTTGTCTGAATATGGCTACACCTTC. It yields the protein CASSLSEYGYTF.